This T cell receptor (beta chain) was observed in a study of a mutant IDH1 vaccine in newly diagnosed glioma (dated by TCRdb to about 2021). Background for the entire study: Across visits V03 through V10, patients got a total of eight vaccinations, given in weeks 1, 3, 5, 7, 11, 15, 19 and 23. Vaccination started 4-6 weeks after radiotherapy alone, or was given together with temozolomide cycles in the groups whose treatment included chemotherapy. Of the 32 treated patients, approximately 62% were male and around 40% were female, and the mean age was approximately 41 years. Before enrollment, most patients had been given radiochemotherapy with temozolomide as standard therapy, while the rest had received either radiotherapy alone or temozolomide alone. Peripheral blood samples were drawn at six visits, namely V03 (baseline), V05, V07, V10, V12 and V13. Longitudinal TCRB deep sequencing was done for some 26 treated patients, wherever samples were available for exploratory analyses.

The time point label corresponds to: week 11, during vaccination. Every vaccine dose consisted of 300 ug of a 20-mer mutant IDH1 peptide in Montanide, administered subcutaneously together with topical imiquimod. Donors had newly diagnosed WHO grade 3 or 4 IDH1-mutant astrocytomas with loss of nuclear ATRX. The samples were drawn from NOA16, a multicentre, single-arm, open-label phase I trial in Germany that tested a mutant IDH1 peptide vaccine in humans for the first time. Genomic DNA for TCRB sequencing was isolated from EDTA blood with the DNeasy Blood and Tissue Kit. Preparation of the library involved the immunoSEQ multiplex PCR assay. Rearranged TCR beta chain sequences were amplified with the hsTCRB Kit following the manufacturer's protocol. An Illumina MiSeq was used to sequence the TCRB libraries. As for the authors' bioinformatics: The proprietary platform of the kit vendor was used for demultiplexing, trimming and gene mapping. TCRdb's version of the immuneACCESS table is confined to in-frame rearrangements and falls short of the full clone set. An unresolved V gene accounts for under half of the shortfall where checked; the remainder is of unknown origin. Clone size and V and J calls were adopted from that table, with D and trimming inferred from the DNA. The sample table lists 40,000 to 55,000 clones, 75% to 95% of them with a count of one. Of the sample, 2% to 2.5% is held by the ten largest clones.

The study at large found these results: Selection of PBMC samples for TCRB deep sequencing was based on availability. According to the authors, sample limitations meant that analyses of patient blood samples could not be reproduced. Pseudoprogression appeared unrelated to alterations in the top peripheral T cell clonotypes detected by TCRB sequencing. Across multiple MHC alleles, vaccine-induced immune responses were seen in more than 90% of patients.

V loses 5 bases of germline sequence and J loses 1 base, and the interval between the two ends is 14 bases. The CDR3 measures 15 amino acids from cysteine to phenylalanine. CDR3 DNA is the only sequence kept; it has 45 bases, read in frame from the first base. Based on the germline V gene, the CDR1 and CDR2 sequences are SNHLY and FYNNEI. Comments on this clone: There is no known antigen for this receptor. Qualities for individual bases were not recorded, and no much larger clone is one base off.

The clonotype comes from a middle-aged man with glioma. Material: PBMCs, obtained from a glioma patient whose treatment included an IDH1 peptide vaccine. This chain is built from TRBV2 and TRBJ1-1; the D gene is unclear. The CDR3 region reads CASSPERGANTEAFF. The nucleotides read TGTGCCAGCAGTCCCGAGCGAGGCGCGAACACTGAAGCTTTCTTT.